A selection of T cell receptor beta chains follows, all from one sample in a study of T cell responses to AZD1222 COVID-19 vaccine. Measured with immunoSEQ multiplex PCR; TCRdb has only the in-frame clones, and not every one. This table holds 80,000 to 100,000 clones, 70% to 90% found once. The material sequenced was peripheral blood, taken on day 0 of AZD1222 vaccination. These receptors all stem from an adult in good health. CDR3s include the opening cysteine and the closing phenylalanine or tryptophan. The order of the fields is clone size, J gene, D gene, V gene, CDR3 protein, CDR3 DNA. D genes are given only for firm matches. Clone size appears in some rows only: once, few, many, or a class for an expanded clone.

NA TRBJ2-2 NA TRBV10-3 CAIVGTLNTGELFF TGTGCCATCGTCGGGACCCTGAACACCGGGGAGCTGTTTTTT
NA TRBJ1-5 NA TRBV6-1 CASSARGGRQGNQPQHF TGTGCCAGCAGTGCCCGGGGGGGTCGACAGGGCAATCAGCCCCAGCATTTT
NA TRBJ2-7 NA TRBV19 CASSSGGLGYEQYF TGTGCCAGTAGTTCTGGGGGTTTGGGCTACGAGCAGTACTTC
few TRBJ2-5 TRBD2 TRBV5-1 CASSGTSGVSETQYF TGCGCCAGCAGCGGGACTAGCGGGGTCTCCGAGACCCAGTACTTC
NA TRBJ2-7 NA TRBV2 CASSGRQVAYEQYF TGTGCCAGCAGTGGAAGACAGGTTGCCTACGAGCAGTACTTC
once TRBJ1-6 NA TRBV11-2 CAGSSLRNSPLHF TGTGCCGGCAGCTCCTTACGTAATTCACCCCTCCACTTT
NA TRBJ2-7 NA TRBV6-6 CASSPRVLRLEQYF TGTGCCAGCAGCCCCAGGGTTCTACGGCTGGAGCAGTACTTC
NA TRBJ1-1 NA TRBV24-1 CATMQGLNTEAFF TGTGCCACCATGCAGGGCTTGAACACTGAAGCTTTCTTT
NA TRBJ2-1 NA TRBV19 CASSRPSGRGGSYNEQFF TGTGCCAGTAGTAGGCCCAGCGGCAGAGGGGGCTCCTACAATGAGCAGTTCTTC
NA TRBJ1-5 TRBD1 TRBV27 CASSSRTGGLNQPQHF TGTGCCAGCAGTTCCAGGACAGGGGGCCTCAATCAGCCCCAGCATTTT
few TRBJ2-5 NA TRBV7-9 CASSPKFRIAQETQYF TGTGCCAGCAGCCCCAAATTCCGGATAGCCCAAGAGACCCAGTACTTC
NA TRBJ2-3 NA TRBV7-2 CASSIERTDTQYF TGTGCCAGCAGTATAGAGCGCACAGATACGCAGTATTTT
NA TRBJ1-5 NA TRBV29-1 CSVGGTANQPQHF TGCAGCGTTGGAGGGACGGCAAATCAGCCCCAGCATTTT
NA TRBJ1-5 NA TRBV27 CASSPAGVNQPQHF TGTGCCAGCAGTCCGGCTGGGGTCAATCAGCCCCAGCATTTT
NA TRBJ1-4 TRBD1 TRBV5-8 CASSLPGQGWEKLFF TGTGCCAGCAGCTTGCCGGGACAGGGATGGGAAAAACTGTTTTTT
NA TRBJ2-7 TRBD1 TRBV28 CASSSPGQKYEQYF TGTGCCAGCAGTTCCCCGGGACAGAAATACGAGCAGTACTTC
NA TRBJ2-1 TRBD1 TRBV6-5 CASSSRQGTNNEQFF TGTGCCAGCAGTTCCAGACAGGGAACGAACAATGAGCAGTTCTTC
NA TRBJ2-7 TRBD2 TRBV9 CASTAGGLEQYF TGTGCCAGCACTGCGGGAGGCTTAGAGCAGTACTTC
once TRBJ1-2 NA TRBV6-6 CASTEGGIDGYTF TGTGCCAGCACCGAGGGAGGGATCGATGGCTACACCTTC
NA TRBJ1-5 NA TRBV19 CASSPGRTTTQHF TGTGCCAGCTCTCCGGGACGGACAACGACCCAGCATTTT
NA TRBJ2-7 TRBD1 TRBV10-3 CAISDGQGERYEQYF TGTGCCATCAGTGACGGACAGGGAGAACGCTACGAGCAGTACTTC
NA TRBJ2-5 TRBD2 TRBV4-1 CASSQDLASGRETQYF TGCGCCAGCAGCCAAGATTTGGCTAGCGGGAGGGAGACCCAGTACTTC
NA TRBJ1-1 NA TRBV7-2 CASSTDREGRAFF TGTGCCAGCAGCACCGACCGGGAGGGGAGAGCTTTCTTT
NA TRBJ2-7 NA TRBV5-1 CASSLDSIGIYEQYF TGCGCCAGCAGCTTGGACTCTATTGGGATCTACGAGCAGTACTTC
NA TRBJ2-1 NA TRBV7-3 CASSLTLAGEHNEQFF TGTGCCAGCAGCTTAACACTAGCAGGAGAGCACAATGAGCAGTTCTTC
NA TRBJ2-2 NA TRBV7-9 CATYRDGNTGELFF TGTGCCACTTACAGGGATGGGAACACCGGGGAGCTGTTTTTT
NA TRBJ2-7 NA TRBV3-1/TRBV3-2 CASSQDMGNYEQYF TGTGCCAGCAGCCAAGATATGGGAAACTACGAGCAGTACTTC
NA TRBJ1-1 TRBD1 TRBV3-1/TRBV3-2 CASSHRAGQGATAFF TGTGCCAGCAGCCATCGTGCGGGACAGGGGGCGACGGCTTTCTTT
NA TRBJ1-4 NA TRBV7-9 CASSSQGTTNEKLFF TGTGCCAGCAGCTCTCAGGGTACAACTAATGAAAAACTGTTTTTT
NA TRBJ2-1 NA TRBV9 CASSPRLGNEQFF TGTGCCAGCAGCCCCCGCTTAGGTAATGAGCAGTTCTTC
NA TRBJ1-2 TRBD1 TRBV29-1 CSVAGTGHGYTF TGCAGCGTGGCCGGGACAGGGCATGGCTACACCTTC
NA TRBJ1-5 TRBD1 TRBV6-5 CASSSGQRNQPQHF TGTGCCAGCAGTTCGGGACAGAGAAATCAGCCCCAGCATTTT
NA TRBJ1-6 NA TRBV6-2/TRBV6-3 CASSFGGRGSSPLHF TGTGCCAGCAGTTTTGGGGGACGCGGATCTTCACCCCTCCACTTT
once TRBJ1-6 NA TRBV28 CASSPTGLYNSPLHF TGTGCCAGCAGCCCTACAGGGCTCTATAATTCACCCCTCCACTTT
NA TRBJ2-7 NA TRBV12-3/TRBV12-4 CASSLKGATPQYF TGTGCCAGCAGTTTAAAGGGAGCCACCCCCCAGTACTTC
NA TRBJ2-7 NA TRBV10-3 CAISEKTEQYF TGTGCCATCAGCGAAAAAACTGAGCAGTACTTC
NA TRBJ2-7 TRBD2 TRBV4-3 CASSQDRGRAYEQYF TGCGCCAGCAGCCAAGATCGCGGGAGGGCCTACGAGCAGTACTTC
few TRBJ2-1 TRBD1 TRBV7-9 CASSLGQGVYNEQFF TGTGCCAGCAGCTTAGGACAGGGGGTCTACAATGAGCAGTTCTTC